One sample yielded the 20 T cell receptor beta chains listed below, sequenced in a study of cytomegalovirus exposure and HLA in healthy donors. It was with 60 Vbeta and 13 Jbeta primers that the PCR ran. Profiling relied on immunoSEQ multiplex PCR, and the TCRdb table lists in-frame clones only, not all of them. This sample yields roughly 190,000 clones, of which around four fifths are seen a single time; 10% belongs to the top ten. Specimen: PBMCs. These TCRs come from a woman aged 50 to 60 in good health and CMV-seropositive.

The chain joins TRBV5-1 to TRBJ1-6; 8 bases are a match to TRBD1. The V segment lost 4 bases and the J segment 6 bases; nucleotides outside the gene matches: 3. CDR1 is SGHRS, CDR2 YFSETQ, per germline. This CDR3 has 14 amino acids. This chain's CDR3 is CASSPGQVNSPLHF. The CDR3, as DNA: TGCGCCAGCAGCCCGGGACAGGTTAATTCACCCCTCCACTTT.

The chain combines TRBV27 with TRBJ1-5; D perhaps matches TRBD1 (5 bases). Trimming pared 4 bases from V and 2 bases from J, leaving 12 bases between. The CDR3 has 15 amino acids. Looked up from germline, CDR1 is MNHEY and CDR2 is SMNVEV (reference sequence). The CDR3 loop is CASSSGGEGNQPQHF. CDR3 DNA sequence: TGTGCCAGCAGTTCTGGAGGGGAAGGCAATCAGCCCCAGCATTTT.

The CDR3: CASSLPKGLGGYTF. CDR3 coding DNA: TGTGCCAGCAGTTTACCGAAGGGGTTAGGTGGCTACACCTTC. The chain carries TRBV28 and TRBJ1-2, with a weak D call TRBD1 (5 bases). Germline V gene sequence: CDR1 MDHEN, CDR2 SYDVKM. Trimming took 2 bases from V and 7 from J, leaving 14 bases between them. The CDR3 covers 14 residues.

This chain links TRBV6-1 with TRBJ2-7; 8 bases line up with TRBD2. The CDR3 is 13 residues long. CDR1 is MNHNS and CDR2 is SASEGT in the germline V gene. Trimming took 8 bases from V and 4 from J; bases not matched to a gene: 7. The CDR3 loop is CASAQRGKYEQYF. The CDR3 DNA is TGTGCCAGCGCCCAGCGGGGGAAATACGAGCAGTACTTC.

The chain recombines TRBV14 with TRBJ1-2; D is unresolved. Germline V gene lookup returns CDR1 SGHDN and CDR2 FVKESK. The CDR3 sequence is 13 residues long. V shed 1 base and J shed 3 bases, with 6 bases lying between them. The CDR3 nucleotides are TGTGCCAGCAGCCAAGTGACATACTATGGCTACACCTTC. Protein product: CASSQVTYYGYTF.

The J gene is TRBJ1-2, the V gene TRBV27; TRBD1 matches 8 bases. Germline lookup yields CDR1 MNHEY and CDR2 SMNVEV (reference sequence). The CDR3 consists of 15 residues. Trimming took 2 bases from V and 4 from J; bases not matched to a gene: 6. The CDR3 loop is CASSLRSDRAYGYTF. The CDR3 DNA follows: TGTGCCAGCAGTTTAAGGTCGGACAGGGCCTATGGCTACACCTTC.

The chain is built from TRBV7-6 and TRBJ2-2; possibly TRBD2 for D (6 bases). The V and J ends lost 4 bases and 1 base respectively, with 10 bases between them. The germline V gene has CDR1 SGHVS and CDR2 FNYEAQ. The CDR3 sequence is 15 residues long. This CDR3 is CASSSGLLNTGELFF. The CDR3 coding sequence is TGTGCCAGCAGCTCGGGACTCCTGAACACCGGGGAGCTGTTTTTT.

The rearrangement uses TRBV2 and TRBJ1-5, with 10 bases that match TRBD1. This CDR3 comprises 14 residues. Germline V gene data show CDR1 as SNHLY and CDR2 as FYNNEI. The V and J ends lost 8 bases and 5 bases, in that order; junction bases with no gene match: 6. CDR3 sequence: CASRDRGGHQPQHF. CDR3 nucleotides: TGTGCCAGCCGGGACAGGGGAGGGCATCAGCCCCAGCATTTT.

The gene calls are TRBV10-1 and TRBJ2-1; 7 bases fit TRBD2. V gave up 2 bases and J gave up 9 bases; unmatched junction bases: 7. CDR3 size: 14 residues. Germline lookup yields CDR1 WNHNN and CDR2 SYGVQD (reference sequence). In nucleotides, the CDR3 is TGCGCCAGCAGTGAGGGGAGCTCGGGGGGTGAGCAGTTCTTC. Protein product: CASSEGSSGGEQFF.

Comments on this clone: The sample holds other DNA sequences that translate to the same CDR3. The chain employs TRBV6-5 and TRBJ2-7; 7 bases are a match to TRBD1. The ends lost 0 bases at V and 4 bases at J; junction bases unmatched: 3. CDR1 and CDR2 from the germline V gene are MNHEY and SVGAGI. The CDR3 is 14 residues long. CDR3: CASSYSGGRYEQYF. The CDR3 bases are TGTGCCAGCAGTTACTCAGGGGGCAGGTACGAGCAGTACTTC.

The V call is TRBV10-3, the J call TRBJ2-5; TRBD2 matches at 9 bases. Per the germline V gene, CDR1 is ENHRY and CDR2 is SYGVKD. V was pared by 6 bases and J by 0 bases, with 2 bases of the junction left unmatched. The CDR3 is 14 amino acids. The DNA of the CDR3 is TGTGCCATCAGGGGGACTAGCCACCAAGAGACCCAGTACTTC. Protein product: CAIRGTSHQETQYF.

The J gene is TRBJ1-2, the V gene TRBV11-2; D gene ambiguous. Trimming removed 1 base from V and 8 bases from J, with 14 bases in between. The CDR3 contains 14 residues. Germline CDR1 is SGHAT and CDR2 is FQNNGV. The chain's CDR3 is CASSLVQRGYGYTF. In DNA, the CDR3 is TGTGCCAGCAGCTTAGTTCAGCGAGGATACGGCTACACCTTC.

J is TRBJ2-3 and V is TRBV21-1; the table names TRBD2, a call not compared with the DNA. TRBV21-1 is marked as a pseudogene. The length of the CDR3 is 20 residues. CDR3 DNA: TGTGCCAGCAGCAAACGGGACCCCCCGGGCCTAGCGGGGGGGCTGGATACGCAGTATTTT. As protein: CASSKRDPPGLAGGLDTQYF.

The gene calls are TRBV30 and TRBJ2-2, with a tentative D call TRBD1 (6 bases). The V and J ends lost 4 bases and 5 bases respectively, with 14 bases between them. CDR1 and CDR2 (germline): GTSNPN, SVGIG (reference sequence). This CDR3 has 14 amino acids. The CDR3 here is CAWTTSGTTGELFF. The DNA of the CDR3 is TGTGCCTGGACGACCTCAGGGACAACCGGGGAGCTGTTTTTT.

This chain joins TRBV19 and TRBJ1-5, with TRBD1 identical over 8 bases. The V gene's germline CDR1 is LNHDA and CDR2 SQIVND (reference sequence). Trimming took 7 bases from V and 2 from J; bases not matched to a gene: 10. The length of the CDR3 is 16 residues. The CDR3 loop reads CASKGAGGLGNQPQHF. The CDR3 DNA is TGTGCCAGTAAGGGTGCAGGGGGCCTTGGCAATCAGCCCCAGCATTTT.

The CDR3 loop reads CASSLSDRGVHYGYTF. DNA of the CDR3: TGCGCCAGCAGCCTATCGGACAGGGGTGTGCACTATGGCTACACCTTC. The gene calls are TRBV4-1 and TRBJ1-2, with 9 bases fitting TRBD1. CDR3 size: 16 residues. Germline CDR1 is MGHRA and CDR2 is YSYEKL. Losses at the gene ends were 4 bases for V and 3 bases for J; bases not matched to a gene: 9.

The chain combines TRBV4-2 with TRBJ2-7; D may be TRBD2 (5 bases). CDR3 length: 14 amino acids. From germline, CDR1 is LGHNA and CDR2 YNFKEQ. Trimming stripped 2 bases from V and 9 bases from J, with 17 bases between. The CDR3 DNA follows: TGTGCCAGCAGCCAATTGGGGAGCTACGACGGGCAGTACTTC. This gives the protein CASSQLGSYDGQYF.

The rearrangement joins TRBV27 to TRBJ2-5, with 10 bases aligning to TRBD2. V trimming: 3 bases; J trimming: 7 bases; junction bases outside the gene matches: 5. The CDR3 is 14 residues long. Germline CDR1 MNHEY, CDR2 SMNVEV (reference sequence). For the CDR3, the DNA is TGTGCCAGCAGTTTCCGAGCGGGGGGGTTGACCCAGTACTTC. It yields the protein CASSFRAGGLTQYF.

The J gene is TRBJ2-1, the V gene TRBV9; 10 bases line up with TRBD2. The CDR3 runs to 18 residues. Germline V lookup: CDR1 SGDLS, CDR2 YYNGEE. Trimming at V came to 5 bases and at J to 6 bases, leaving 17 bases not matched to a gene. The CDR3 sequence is CASSHTTVSGGASNEQFF. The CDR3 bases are TGTGCCAGCAGTCATACCACAGTCAGCGGGGGGGCCAGCAATGAGCAGTTCTTC.

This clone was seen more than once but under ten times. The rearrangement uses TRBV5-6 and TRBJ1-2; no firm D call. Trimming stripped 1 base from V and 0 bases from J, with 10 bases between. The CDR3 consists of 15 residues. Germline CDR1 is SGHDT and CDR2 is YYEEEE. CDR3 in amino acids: CASSLIASANYGYTF. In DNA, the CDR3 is TGTGCCAGCAGCTTGATAGCCTCGGCTAACTATGGCTACACCTTC.